The sequence of this T cell receptor beta chain was determined in a study of OX40 agonist ivuxolimab in advanced cancers. Study-level findings and limits: The antigen specificity of the peripheral T cells (those that were expanded) was not determined. Some patients without response likewise showed low normalized clonal expansion. Relative to CD4+ cells, CD8+ T cells on average had more expanded clones.

This clone has more than one count but fewer than ten. The antigen is unknown. Libraries were prepared by immunoSEQ multiplex PCR; TCRdb keeps only in-frame clonotypes and omits some of them. The table shows 60,000 to 70,000 clones, with 87% occurring only once. Sequencing was performed on CD4+ or CD8+ T cells sorted from blood, taken in a trial of the OX40 agonist ivuxolimab. This receptor was obtained from an adult with an advanced solid tumor such as melanoma, head and neck, liver or kidney cancer.

CDR3 loop: CASSSTGSSYNEQFF. CDR3 DNA: TGTGCCAGCAGCTCAACAGGGAGCTCCTACAATGAGCAGTTCTTC. The chain uses TRBV11-3 and TRBJ2-1; tentative D call: TRBD1 (6 bases). CDR3 length: 15 amino acids. CDR1 and CDR2 (germline): SGHNT, YENEEA. The ends were cut back, 4 bases at V and 0 bases at J, with 10 bases in the middle.